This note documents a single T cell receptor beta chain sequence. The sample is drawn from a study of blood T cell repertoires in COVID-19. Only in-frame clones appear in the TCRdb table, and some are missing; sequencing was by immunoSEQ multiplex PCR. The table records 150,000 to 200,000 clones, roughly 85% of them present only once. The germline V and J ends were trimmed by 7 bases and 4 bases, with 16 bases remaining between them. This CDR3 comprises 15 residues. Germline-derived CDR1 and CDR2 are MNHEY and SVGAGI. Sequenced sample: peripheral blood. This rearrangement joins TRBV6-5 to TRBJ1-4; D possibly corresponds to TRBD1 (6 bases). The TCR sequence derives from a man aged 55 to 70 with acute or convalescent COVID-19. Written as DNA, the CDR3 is TGTGCCAGCAAACCCCCCTGGGGGCGTAATGAAAAACTGTTTTTT. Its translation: CASKPPWGRNEKLFF.